This is a list of T cell receptor beta chains from one sample in a study of T-cell reconstitution after alpha-beta-depleted transplantation in children. TCRdb reprocessed the PCR reads with MiXCR, giving one entry per CDR3 protein. The sample contains about a million distinct CDR3 sequences, about 30% of which appear only once. The sequencing used PBMCs, mostly from graft donor cells, collected 360 days after TCRalphabeta/CD19-depleted stem cell transplant. The receptor set was obtained from a boy less than two years old who had a stem cell transplant for SCID, so the T cells may come from the graft donor. The CDR3 runs from the conserved cysteine through the conserved F or W. Each record gives: clone size, V gene, CDR3 protein. Clone size is shown for a subset of rows, as once, few, many or a class of expanded clone.

size: few; V: TRBV5-1; CDR3: CASSLVGGSGHEQYF
size: few; V: TRBV5-1; CDR3: CASSLRTGIYEQYF
size: few; V: TRBV7-9; CDR3: CASSLYRDRGPDTQYF
size: few; V: TRBV5-5; CDR3: CASSEAPPRGSTEAFF
size: .; V: TRBV15; CDR3: CATSRAGVAYNEQFF
size: .; V: TRBV11-2; CDR3: CASRPGLAVEQFF
size: few; V: TRBV10-3; CDR3: CAISRLGLLTDNEQFF
size: few; V: TRBV20-1; CDR3: CSATGQYRDQPQHF
size: .; V: TRBV7-7; CDR3: CASSPGLAGFNEQFF
size: .; V: TRBV5-1; CDR3: CASSLGGRWGGDDTGELFF
size: .; V: TRBV28; CDR3: CASSPTGATDTQYF
size: .; V: TRBV15; CDR3: CATFRAGVDTGELFF
size: few; V: TRBV27; CDR3: CASSFVGLGTSAGELFF
size: .; V: TRBV10-3; CDR3: CAISRRTGGVGYTF
size: .; V: TRBV20-1; CDR3: CSARDGQGLTEAFF
size: .; V: TRBV7-2; CDR3: CASSSGTTAYEQYF
size: .; V: TRBV27; CDR3: CASSFLAGTSYNEQFF
size: .; V: TRBV11-1; CDR3: CASSLGPVRQETQYF
size: .; V: TRBV6-1; CDR3: CASKTGRDTEAFF
size: few; V: TRBV28; CDR3: CASSFGPSETQYF
size: .; V: TRBV2; CDR3: CASSEKGFKAFF